These 28 T cell receptor beta chains originate from one sample sequenced in a study of blood T cell repertoires in COVID-19. The data were produced by immunoSEQ multiplex PCR, yet TCRdb's version contains in-frame clones alone and is incomplete. The sample records roughly 170,000 clones, roughly nine tenths being singletons. Sequenced: peripheral blood. These receptors all come from an older man with active or convalescent COVID-19.

J is TRBJ1-4 and V is TRBV28, with TRBD1 as a possible D gene (5 bases). Deletions cut 5 bases from V and 8 bases from J, with 18 bases between. This CDR3 spans 15 amino acids. Looked up from germline, CDR1 is MDHEN and CDR2 is SYDVKM. In nucleotides, the CDR3 is TGTGCCAGCAGTGAATTGGGGACTGGAAGAGAAAAACTGTTTTTT. This translates into CASSELGTGREKLFF.

In its sample, this clone was seen once. The V gene is TRBV5-1, the J gene TRBJ1-2; the match to TRBD1 covers 9 bases. Germline V CDR1 and CDR2: SGHRS, YFSETQ. The J segment lost 7 bases and the V segment lost 4 bases, leaving 8 bases of the junction unmatched. The CDR3 totals 14 residues. The CDR3 is CASSLRTGEIGYTF. The CDR3 DNA reads TGCGCCAGCAGCCTACGGACAGGGGAAATTGGCTACACCTTC.

The V and J genes are TRBV27 and TRBJ1-2; D might be TRBD1 (5 bases). The germline V and J ends were trimmed by 1 base and 5 bases, with 20 bases remaining between them. Per germline, CDR1 MNHEY and CDR2 SMNVEV (reference sequence). The CDR3 runs 17 residues. The CDR3 here is CASSLWRDEGRRYGYTF. CDR3 in DNA: TGTGCCAGCAGTTTATGGAGGGACGAGGGGAGGCGGTATGGCTACACCTTC.

The chain employs TRBV21-1 and TRBJ2-1; the table's D gene call, TRBD1, was not cross checked with the DNA. TRBV21-1 is given as a pseudogene. The length of the CDR3 is 16 residues. The DNA of the CDR3 is TGTGCCAGCAGCAAAGATAGGGCCAGGGAAATTGGTGAGCAGTTCTTC. It yields the protein CASSKDRAREIGEQFF.

The rearrangement uses TRBV6-5 and TRBJ1-2, with 12 bases fitting TRBD1. Germline lookup yields CDR1 MNHEY and CDR2 SVGAGI. The CDR3 has 15 amino acids. With 7 bases clipped from V and 6 bases from J, the junction kept 9 bases outside the gene matches. CDR3 residues: CASTQGTGGENGYTF. The CDR3, as DNA: TGTGCCAGCACCCAAGGGACAGGGGGCGAAAATGGCTACACCTTC.

This chain joins TRBV5-1 and TRBJ2-7, with a weak D call TRBD2 (5 bases). The CDR3 loop spans 13 amino acids. Trimming stripped 2 bases from V and 5 bases from J, with 11 bases between. Per the germline V gene, CDR1 is SGHRS and CDR2 is YFSETQ. This chain's CDR3 is CASSFGGSDEQYF. In DNA, the CDR3 is TGCGCCAGCAGCTTCGGCGGGTCGGACGAGCAGTACTTC.

V and J are TRBV7-9 and TRBJ1-2; 9 bases line up with TRBD1. J gave up 7 bases and V 4 bases, and 10 bases lay outside the gene matches. This CDR3 has 15 amino acids. The germline V gene encodes CDR1 SEHNR and CDR2 FQNEAQ (reference sequence). CDR3 residues: CASSSLGQGNGGYTF. In DNA, the CDR3 is TGTGCCAGCAGCTCCCTGGGACAGGGTAATGGTGGCTACACCTTC.

The rearrangement links TRBV2 to TRBJ1-5; no reliable D call. V gave up 0 bases and J gave up 0 bases, with 3 bases separating them. The germline V gene encodes CDR1 SNHLY and CDR2 FYNNEI. There are 14 residues in the CDR3. CDR3 DNA: TGTGCCAGCAGTGAAGCCAATAGCAATCAGCCCCAGCATTTT. Its translation is CASSEANSNQPQHF.

The chain couples TRBV30 to TRBJ1-5; D gene ambiguous. Germline V gives CDR1 GTSNPN, CDR2 SVGIG (reference sequence). The V gene lost 2 bases and the J gene lost 4 bases, with 9 bases spanning the gap. The CDR3 covers 13 residues. In DNA, the CDR3 is TGTGCCTGGAGTTGGAGTTTTAATCAGCCCCAGCATTTT. Its protein product is CAWSWSFNQPQHF.

The V call is TRBV2, the J call TRBJ2-2; maybe TRBD1 (6 bases). The CDR3 contains 15 residues. In germline, CDR1 is SNHLY, CDR2 FYNNEI. Deletions cut 0 bases from V and 6 bases from J, with 11 bases between. The CDR3 DNA reads TGTGCCAGCAGTGAAGCCCCCAGGGGTTCCGGGGAGCTGTTTTTT. Translating it yields CASSEAPRGSGELFF.

The V gene is TRBV9, the J gene TRBJ2-1; TRBD2 aligns across 15 bases. V was clipped by 4 bases and J by 8 bases; unmatched bases: 10. Germline CDR1 SGDLS, CDR2 YYNGEE. The CDR3 is 17 amino acids. CDR3 region: CASSLRSGLAGGHEQFF. In nucleotides, the CDR3 is TGTGCCAGCAGCTTACGCTCGGGACTAGCGGGGGGACATGAGCAGTTCTTC.

This chain joins TRBV27 and TRBJ1-2; D may be TRBD1 (6 bases). The CDR3 has 13 amino acids. V was shortened by 3 bases and J by 7 bases, with 12 bases between the two germline ends. The germline gives CDR1 MNHEY, CDR2 SMNVEV (reference sequence). CDR3 region: CASSFSQGRGYTF. In DNA, the CDR3 is TGTGCCAGCAGTTTCTCACAGGGACGTGGCTACACCTTC.

The rearrangement joins TRBV12-3 or TRBV12-4 to TRBJ1-2; tentatively, D is TRBD1 (5 bases). The CDR3 spans 13 residues. V was shortened by 8 bases and J by 8 bases, with 18 bases between the two germline ends. The CDR3 DNA reads TGTGCCAGCCTACGGGGGGGGACTGACGGCTACACCTTC. Amino acid sequence: CASLRGGTDGYTF.

This clone was picked up one time. The chain is built from TRBV5-1 and TRBJ1-2, with 7 bases that match TRBD1. The CDR3 has 14 amino acids. J was trimmed by 6 bases and V by 4 bases; bases with no gene match: 9. Per germline, CDR1 SGHRS and CDR2 YFSETQ. CDR3 nucleotide sequence: TGCGCCAGCAGCCCCCAGGGGGTGGCGGATGGCTACACCTTC. Amino acids: CASSPQGVADGYTF.

The genes are TRBV24-1 and TRBJ2-3; 15 bases map to TRBD2. There are 14 residues in the CDR3. V gave up 10 bases and J gave up 6 bases; unmatched junction bases: 4. Per the germline V gene, CDR1 is KGHDR and CDR2 is SFDVKD. For the CDR3, the DNA is TGTGCCACAGGACTAGCGGGAGGGGGCGATACGCAGTATTTT. As protein: CATGLAGGGDTQYF.

The chain uses TRBV6-5 and TRBJ1-2; 9 positions agree with TRBD1. This CDR3 is 14 amino acids long. Germline V CDR1 and CDR2: MNHEY, SVGAGI. After removal of 5 bases from V and 4 bases from J, the junction contained 5 bases not matched to a gene. The CDR3 protein is CASSMGQGFYGYTF. The DNA of the CDR3 is TGTGCCAGCAGTATGGGACAGGGATTCTATGGCTACACCTTC.

The J gene is TRBJ2-5, the V gene TRBV28; maybe TRBD2 (7 bases). Germline CDR1 reads MDHEN; CDR2 reads SYDVKM. The length of the CDR3 is 14 residues. Trimming cost V 6 bases and J 9 bases, with 20 bases left between them. CDR3 sequence (DNA): TGTGCCAGCAGGGTGAGACGGGGGGCATGGGCCCAGTACTTC. Protein sequence: CASRVRRGAWAQYF.

The chain carries TRBV14 and TRBJ2-5, with 9 positions matching TRBD2. V shed 1 base, J shed 4 bases, and the junction held 7 bases outside the gene matches. Looked up from germline, CDR1 is SGHDN and CDR2 is FVKESK. CDR3 length equals 16 residues. The CDR3: CASSQVQTSGLETQYF. CDR3 in DNA: TGTGCCAGCAGCCAAGTTCAGACTAGCGGACTAGAGACCCAGTACTTC.

The chain employs TRBV28 and TRBJ1-5; TRBD1 agrees at 9 bases. Germline assignment: CDR1 MDHEN and CDR2 SYDVKM. J was trimmed by 4 bases and V by 4 bases; bases with no gene match: 5. This CDR3 has 15 amino acids. The DNA of the CDR3 is TGTGCCAGCAGTTCGAGGGACAGGGTTAATCAGCCCCAGCATTTT. Translated: CASSSRDRVNQPQHF.

The chain is built from TRBV7-3 and TRBJ2-5; D might be TRBD1 (6 bases). With 8 bases removed from V and 1 base from J, the gap between germline ends came to 14 bases. Per germline, CDR1 SGHTA and CDR2 FQGTGA. This CDR3 is 14 amino acids long. The CDR3 loop reads CASGKLGGQETQYF. The CDR3 bases are TGTGCCAGCGGAAAACTAGGGGGCCAAGAGACCCAGTACTTC.

The chain links TRBV2 to TRBJ1-5; 7 bases fit TRBD1. This CDR3 has 14 amino acids. Per the germline V gene, CDR1 is SNHLY and CDR2 is FYNNEI. Unmatched junction bases numbered 6, after V lost 3 bases and J lost 7 bases. The CDR3 reads CASSDTGDRQPQHF. The CDR3 nucleotides read TGTGCCAGCAGTGATACAGGGGATCGACAGCCCCAGCATTTT.

V usage is TRBV30 and J usage is TRBJ2-1; 9 nucleotides align to TRBD2. The germline gives CDR1 GTSNPN, CDR2 SVGIG (reference sequence). This CDR3 contains 15 residues. With V trimmed by 8 bases and J by 6 bases, 14 bases remained unmatched. Here the CDR3 reads CAGGRGLAVSNEQFF. Written as DNA, the CDR3 is TGTGCCGGGGGTCGGGGACTAGCAGTGTCCAATGAGCAGTTCTTC.

The genes are TRBV9 and TRBJ1-2; tentative D call: TRBD1 (6 bases). V was clipped by 6 bases and J by 7 bases, with 25 bases between them. Germline CDR1 reads SGDLS; CDR2 reads YYNGEE. CDR3 length: 16 residues. Written as DNA, the CDR3 is TGTGCCAGCAAGGGGGGGCAGTCGGATCAACTCTCTGGCTACACCTTC. Amino acid sequence: CASKGGQSDQLSGYTF.

The CDR3 spells CASSVGGRGNEKLFF. DNA for the CDR3: TGTGCCAGCAGCGTAGGAGGGAGAGGAAATGAAAAACTGTTTTTT. The genes are TRBV9 and TRBJ1-4; unclear D gene. This CDR3 region has 15 residues. CDR1 and CDR2 from the germline V gene are SGDLS and YYNGEE. V was shortened by 0 bases and J by 5 bases, with 11 bases between the two germline ends.

The CDR3 protein is CASSQGTGLYGYTF. CDR3 sequence (DNA): TGTGCCAGCAGCCAAGGCACAGGGCTCTATGGCTACACCTTC. This chain links TRBV3-1 (or the pseudogene TRBV3-2) with TRBJ1-2; D might be TRBD1 (6 bases). This CDR3 is built from 14 residues. Germline V gives CDR1 LGHDT, CDR2 YNNKEL (reference sequence). The V and J ends lost 1 base and 4 bases respectively, with 10 bases between them.

This chain joins TRBV4-1 and TRBJ2-5, with D possibly TRBD2 on 5 matching bases. The V end lost 4 bases, the J end lost 5 bases, and 17 bases lay between the germline ends. Germline loops: CDR1 MGHRA, CDR2 YSYEKL. CDR3 length: 15 residues. The CDR3 bases are TGCGCCAGCAGCCCCGGCCGGGGAGCGGCGGAGACCCAGTACTTC. It specifies CASSPGRGAAETQYF.

The CDR3 DNA reads TGTGCCAGCAGCCAGGGGACAGGGACGAACACTGAAGCTTTCTTT. It translates to CASSQGTGTNTEAFF. The rearrangement uses TRBV4-2 and TRBJ1-1; TRBD1 aligns across 9 bases. V lost 3 bases and J lost 1; bases outside the gene matches: 3. This CDR3 region has 15 residues. Germline CDR1 reads LGHNA; CDR2 reads YNFKEQ.

The chain has TRBV10-2 and TRBJ2-1, with 10 bases matching TRBD2. This CDR3 has 14 residues. V lost 6 bases and J lost 2; bases outside the gene matches: 1. Germline V gene data show CDR1 as WSHSY and CDR2 as SAAADI. CDR3 bases: TGCGCCAGCAGCGGGACTAGCGCCTACAATGAGCAGTTCTTC. Protein: CASSGTSAYNEQFF.